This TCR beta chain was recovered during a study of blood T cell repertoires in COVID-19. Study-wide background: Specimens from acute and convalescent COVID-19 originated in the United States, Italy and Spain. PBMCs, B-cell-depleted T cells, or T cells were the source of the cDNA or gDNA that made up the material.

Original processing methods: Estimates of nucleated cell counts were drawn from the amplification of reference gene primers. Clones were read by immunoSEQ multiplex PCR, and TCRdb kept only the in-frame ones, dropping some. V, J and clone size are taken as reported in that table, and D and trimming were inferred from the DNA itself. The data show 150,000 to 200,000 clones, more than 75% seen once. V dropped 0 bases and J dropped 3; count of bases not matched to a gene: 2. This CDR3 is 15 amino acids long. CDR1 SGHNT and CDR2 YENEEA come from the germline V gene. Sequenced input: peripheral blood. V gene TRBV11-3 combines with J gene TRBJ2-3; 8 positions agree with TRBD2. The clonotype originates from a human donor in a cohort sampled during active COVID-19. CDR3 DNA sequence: TGTGCCAGCAGCTTAGACGGGGGGGCTACAGATACGCAGTATTTT. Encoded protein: CASSLDGGATDTQYF.